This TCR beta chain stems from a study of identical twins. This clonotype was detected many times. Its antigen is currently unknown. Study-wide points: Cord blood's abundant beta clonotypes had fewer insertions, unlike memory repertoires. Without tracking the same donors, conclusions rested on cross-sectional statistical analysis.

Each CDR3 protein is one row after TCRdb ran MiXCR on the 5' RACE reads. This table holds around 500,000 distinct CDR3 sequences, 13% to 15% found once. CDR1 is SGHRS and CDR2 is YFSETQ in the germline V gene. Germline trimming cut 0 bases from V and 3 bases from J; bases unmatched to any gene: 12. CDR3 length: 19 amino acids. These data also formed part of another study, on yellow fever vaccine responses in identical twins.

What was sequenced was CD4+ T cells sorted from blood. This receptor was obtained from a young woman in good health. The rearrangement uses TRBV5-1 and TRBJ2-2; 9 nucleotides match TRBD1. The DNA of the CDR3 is TGCGCCAGCAGCTTGGGGAAAGGGACAGGGCAGTCTTACACCGGGGAGCTGTTTTTT. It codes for CASSLGKGTGQSYTGELFF.